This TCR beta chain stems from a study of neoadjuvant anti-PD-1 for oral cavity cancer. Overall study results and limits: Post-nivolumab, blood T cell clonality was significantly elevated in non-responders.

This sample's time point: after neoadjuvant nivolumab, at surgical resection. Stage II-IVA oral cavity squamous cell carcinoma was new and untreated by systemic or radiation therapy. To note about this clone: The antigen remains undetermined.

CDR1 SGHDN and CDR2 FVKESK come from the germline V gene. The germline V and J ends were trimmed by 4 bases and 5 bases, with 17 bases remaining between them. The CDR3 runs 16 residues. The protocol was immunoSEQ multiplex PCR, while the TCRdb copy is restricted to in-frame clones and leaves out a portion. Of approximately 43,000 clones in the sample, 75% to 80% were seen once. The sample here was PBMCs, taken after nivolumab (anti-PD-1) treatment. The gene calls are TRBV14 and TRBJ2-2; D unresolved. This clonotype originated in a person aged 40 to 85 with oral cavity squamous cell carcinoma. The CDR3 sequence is CASSRLRGEGTGELFF. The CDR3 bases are TGTGCCAGCAGCCGACTCCGAGGTGAAGGAACCGGGGAGCTGTTTTTT.